This record concerns one TCR beta chain sequence. Its specificity is unknown. This entry is derived from a study of cytomegalovirus exposure and HLA in healthy donors. Study as a whole: Both the roughly 120 validation repertoires and the approximately 670 first-cohort repertoires used the same platform, as reported by a later analysis. Overall study results and limits: Rarity characterized most TCR sequences, yet some public TCRs appeared in many donors. A classifier reportedly called cytomegalovirus status with high sensitivity and specificity.

V gave up 0 bases and J gave up 0 bases, with 10 bases separating them. Per the germline V gene, CDR1 is SGHDT and CDR2 is YYEEEE. This CDR3 region has 16 residues. The protocol was immunoSEQ multiplex PCR, while the TCRdb copy is restricted to in-frame clones and leaves out a portion. The data show 200,000 or so clones, roughly 84% seen once. This receptor was obtained from a woman in her twenties or thirties in good health and CMV-seropositive. The sample taken for sequencing was PBMCs. V gene TRBV5-6 combines with J gene TRBJ1-5; D is unresolved. The CDR3 loop reads CASSLGPDTSNQPQHF. The CDR3 DNA is TGTGCCAGCAGCTTGGGGCCAGACACTAGCAATCAGCCCCAGCATTTT.